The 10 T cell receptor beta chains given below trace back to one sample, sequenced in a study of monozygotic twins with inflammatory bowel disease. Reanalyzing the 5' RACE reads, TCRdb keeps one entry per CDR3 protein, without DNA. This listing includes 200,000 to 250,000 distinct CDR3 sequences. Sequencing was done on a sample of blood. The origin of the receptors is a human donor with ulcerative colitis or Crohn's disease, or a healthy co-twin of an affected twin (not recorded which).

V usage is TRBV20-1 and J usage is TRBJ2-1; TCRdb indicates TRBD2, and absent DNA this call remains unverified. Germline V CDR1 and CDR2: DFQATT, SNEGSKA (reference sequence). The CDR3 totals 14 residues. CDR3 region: CSASGLAVYNEQFF.

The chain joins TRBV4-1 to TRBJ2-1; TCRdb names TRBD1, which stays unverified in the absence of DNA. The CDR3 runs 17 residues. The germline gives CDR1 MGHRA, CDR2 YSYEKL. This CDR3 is CASSQDPRQGAYNEQFF.

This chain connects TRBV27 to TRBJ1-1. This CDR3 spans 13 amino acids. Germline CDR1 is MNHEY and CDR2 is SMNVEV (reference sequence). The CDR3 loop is CASSLQRNTEAFF.

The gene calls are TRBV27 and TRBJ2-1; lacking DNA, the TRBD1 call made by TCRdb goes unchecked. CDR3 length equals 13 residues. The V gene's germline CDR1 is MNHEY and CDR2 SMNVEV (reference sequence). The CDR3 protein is CASSLSQAGEQFF.

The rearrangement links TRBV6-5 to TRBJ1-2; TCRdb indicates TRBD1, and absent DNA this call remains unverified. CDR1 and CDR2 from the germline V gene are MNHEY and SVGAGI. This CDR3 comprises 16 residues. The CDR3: CASSYFPGQVNYGYTF.

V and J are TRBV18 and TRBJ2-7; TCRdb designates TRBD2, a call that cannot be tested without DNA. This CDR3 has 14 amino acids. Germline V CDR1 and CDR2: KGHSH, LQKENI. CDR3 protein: CASSADRGGHEQYF.

The CDR3 reads CASSRRQGRPEAFF. This chain uses TRBV21-1 with TRBJ1-1; with no DNA, the TCRdb D assignment of TRBD1 cannot be verified. TRBV21-1 is reported as a pseudogene. This CDR3 is 14 amino acids long.

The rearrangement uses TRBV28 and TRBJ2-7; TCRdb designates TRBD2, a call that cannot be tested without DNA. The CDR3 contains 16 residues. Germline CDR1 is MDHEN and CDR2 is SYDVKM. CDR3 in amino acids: CASSLVRTSGPYEQYF.

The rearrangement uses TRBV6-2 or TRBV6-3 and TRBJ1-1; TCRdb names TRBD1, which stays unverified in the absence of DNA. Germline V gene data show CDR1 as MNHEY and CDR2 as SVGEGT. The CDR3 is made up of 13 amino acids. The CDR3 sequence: CASSSDRSPEAFF.

CDR3 sequence: CSTTVRGTDTQYF. The rearrangement links TRBV29-1 to TRBJ2-3; TCRdb selects TRBD2, and the lack of DNA leaves this call unchecked. The V gene's germline CDR1 is SQVTM and CDR2 ANQGSEA. The CDR3 is 13 amino acids.